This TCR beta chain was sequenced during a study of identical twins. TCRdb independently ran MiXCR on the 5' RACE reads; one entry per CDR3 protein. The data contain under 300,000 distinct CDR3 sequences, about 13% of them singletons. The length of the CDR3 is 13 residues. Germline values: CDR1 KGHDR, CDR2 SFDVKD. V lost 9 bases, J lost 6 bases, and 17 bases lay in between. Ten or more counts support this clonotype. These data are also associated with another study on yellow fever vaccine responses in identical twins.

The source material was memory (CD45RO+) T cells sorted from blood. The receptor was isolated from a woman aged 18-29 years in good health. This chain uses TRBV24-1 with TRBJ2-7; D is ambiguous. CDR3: CATGDGSRGEQYF. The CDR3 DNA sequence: TGTGCCACCGGAGACGGTTCGCGAGGCGAGCAGTACTTC.